Each of the 27 T cell receptor beta chains below was sequenced from the same sample in a study of blood T cell repertoires in COVID-19. Clones were sequenced by immunoSEQ multiplex PCR, and TCRdb holds only the in-frame ones, with some missing. The sample contains tens of thousands of clones, about 76% of which appear only once. The material sequenced was peripheral blood. The receptors stem from a human donor in a cohort sampled during active COVID-19.

The chain has TRBV19 and TRBJ1-2, with 7 bases aligning to TRBD1. The length of the CDR3 is 15 residues. Germline V gives CDR1 LNHDA, CDR2 SQIVND (reference sequence). The trim removed 4 bases at V and 7 bases at J, leaving 12 bases unmatched. CDR3 in DNA: TGTGCCAGTAGTACCCACAGGGCGGCAGGGGGTGGCTACACCTTC. Translating gives CASSTHRAAGGGYTF.

J is TRBJ2-1 and V is TRBV5-4, with unresolved D. CDR1 SGHNT and CDR2 YYREEE come from the germline V gene (reference sequence). The CDR3 is made up of 15 amino acids. Trimming pared 2 bases from V and 2 bases from J, leaving 11 bases between. For the CDR3, the DNA is TGTGCCAGCAGCTTCCCCGGGTCCCCCTACAATGAGCAGTTCTTC. Its translation: CASSFPGSPYNEQFF.

The chain carries TRBV18 and TRBJ2-2; 7 nucleotides line up with TRBD2. V dropped 6 bases and J dropped 7; count of bases not matched to a gene: 5. The CDR3 length is 13 residues. Germline V CDR1 and CDR2: KGHSH, LQKENI. For the CDR3, the DNA is TGTGCCAGCTCTCCAAGGGAGGGCGGGGAGCTGTTTTTT. Amino acids: CASSPREGGELFF.

This clone was counted a single time. Written as DNA, the CDR3 is TGTGCCAGCAGCTTGCTAGGGGGAGGGAGCCAGCCCCAGCATTTT. Translated, it gives CASSLLGGGSQPQHF. The rearrangement links TRBV5-6 to TRBJ1-5; the D gene is possibly TRBD1 (6 bases). CDR3 length equals 15 residues. Germline V gene lookup returns CDR1 SGHDT and CDR2 YYEEEE. V lost 1 base to trimming and J lost 7 bases, with 15 bases between them.

This chain uses TRBV15 with TRBJ2-7; tentatively, D is TRBD1 (6 bases). V shed 0 bases and J shed 6 bases, with 15 bases lying between them. This CDR3 is built from 15 residues. Germline CDR1 and CDR2: LNHNV and YYDKDF (reference sequence). CDR3 DNA sequence: TGTGCCACCAGCAGAGAAACTACAGGGTTCGCCGAGCAGTACTTC. Amino acid sequence: CATSRETTGFAEQYF.

J is TRBJ2-7 and V is TRBV3-1 (or the pseudogene TRBV3-2); TRBD1 matches at 9 bases. CDR1 and CDR2 from the germline V gene are LGHDT and YNNKEL (reference sequence). Germline trimming cut 4 bases from V and 0 bases from J; bases unmatched to any gene: 7. The CDR3 extends over 16 amino acids. CDR3 residues: CASSPKDRGLSYEQYF. The CDR3 bases are TGTGCCAGCAGCCCCAAGGACAGGGGACTCTCCTACGAGCAGTACTTC.

This chain uses TRBV11-2 with TRBJ2-7; a weak D match, TRBD1 (5 bases). Trimming left V 2 bases short and J 5 bases short, with 13 bases between. Germline V gene sequence: CDR1 SGHAT, CDR2 FQNNGV. The CDR3 sequence is 14 residues long. CDR3 in DNA: TGTGCCAGCAGCTTACAGTCAGGGCTCCACGAGCAGTACTTC. As protein: CASSLQSGLHEQYF.

The chain couples TRBV30 to TRBJ2-1; tentatively, D is TRBD2 (7 bases). CDR1 and CDR2 from the germline V gene are GTSNPN and SVGIG (reference sequence). The V gene lost 1 base and the J gene lost 9 bases, with 22 bases spanning the gap. The CDR3 length is 16 residues. CDR3 nucleotide sequence: TGTGCCTGGAGTGCCCGGGGGGCTCAGGGGATTTCTGAGCAGTTCTTC. It specifies CAWSARGAQGISEQFF.

The V call is TRBV3-1 (or the pseudogene TRBV3-2), the J call TRBJ2-7; 9 bases match TRBD1. Germline trimming cut 4 bases from V and 4 bases from J; bases unmatched to any gene: 8. The CDR3 covers 15 residues. The V gene's germline CDR1 is LGHDT and CDR2 YNNKEL (reference sequence). CDR3 in DNA: TGTGCCAGCAGCCCTACAGGGGGCCGGCTATACGAGCAGTACTTC. The encoded protein is CASSPTGGRLYEQYF.

The V call is TRBV5-1, the J call TRBJ2-5; 12 bases are a match to TRBD2. V lost 0 bases, J lost 3 bases, and 3 bases stayed unmatched. Germline assignment: CDR1 SGHRS and CDR2 YFSETQ. The CDR3 is made up of 16 amino acids. CDR3 region: CASSLEWTSGKETQYF. The DNA of the CDR3 is TGCGCCAGCAGCTTGGAGTGGACTAGCGGGAAAGAGACCCAGTACTTC.

This rearrangement joins TRBV6-6 to TRBJ1-1, with D tentatively TRBD1 (5 bases). CDR3 length: 16 residues. V was clipped by 10 bases and J by 5 bases, with 26 bases between them. Germline V gives CDR1 MNHNY, CDR2 SVGAGI (reference sequence). The CDR3 DNA reads TGTGCCACCAAGCCTCCGCAGGGAATGAGAGAAACTGAAGCTTTCTTT. Translated, it gives CATKPPQGMRETEAFF.

CDR3 in DNA: TGTGCAACCTACCTAGCGGGGGGAACAGATACGCAGTATTTT. This codes for CATYLAGGTDTQYF. The rearrangement joins TRBV5-5 to TRBJ2-3; 11 bases align to TRBD2. The CDR3 runs 14 residues. CDR1 and CDR2 (germline): SGHKS, YYEKEE (reference sequence).

The rearrangement joins TRBV10-3 to TRBJ2-2, with 12 bases matching TRBD1. The CDR3 has 15 residues. CDR1 is ENHRY, CDR2 SYGVKD, per germline. V shed 2 bases, J shed 8 bases, and the junction held 3 bases outside the gene matches. CDR3 loop: CAISEGDRGRGELFF. In DNA form, the CDR3 reads TGTGCCATCAGTGAGGGGGACAGGGGGCGAGGGGAGCTGTTTTTT.

In its sample, this clone was seen many times. The V and J genes are TRBV25-1 and TRBJ2-2; TRBD2 agrees at 7 bases. The CDR3 is made up of 14 amino acids. After removal of 4 bases from V and 7 bases from J, the junction contained 6 bases not matched to a gene. The germline V gene has CDR1 MGHDK and CDR2 SYGVNS. As DNA, the CDR3 is TGTGCCAGCAGTGGGACTAGTTCGGACGGGGAGCTGTTTTTT. Translated, it gives CASSGTSSDGELFF.

The J gene is TRBJ2-7, the V gene TRBV2, with 10 bases that match TRBD1. This CDR3 has 13 residues. V lost 3 bases and J lost 7; bases outside the gene matches: 3. CDR1 and CDR2 (germline): SNHLY, FYNNEI. DNA of the CDR3: TGTGCCAGCAGTGAGGACAGGGGGAGTGAGCAGTACTTC. Translating gives CASSEDRGSEQYF.

CDR3 amino acids: CASSPPERSHYGYTF. CDR3 sequence (DNA): TGTGCCAGCAGTCCCCCAGAGAGGTCCCACTATGGCTACACCTTC. This rearrangement joins TRBV28 to TRBJ1-2; D not certain. V dropped 5 bases and J dropped 3 bases, with 16 bases sitting between them. The CDR3 runs 15 residues. Germline CDR1 reads MDHEN; CDR2 reads SYDVKM.

This clone was observed a handful of times. The chain is built from TRBV6-6 and TRBJ1-6; no clear D. Trimming cost V 6 bases and J 5 bases, with 11 bases left between them. Germline loops: CDR1 MNHNY, CDR2 SVGAGI (reference sequence). CDR3 size: 14 residues. The CDR3 region has the DNA TGTGCCAGCAGCCACTCCGAGGATAATTCACCCCTCCACTTT. Translation: CASSHSEDNSPLHF.

This clone has more than one count but fewer than ten. The chain is built from TRBV7-2 and TRBJ1-4; D is ambiguous. V was shortened by 1 base and J by 3 bases, with 9 bases between the two germline ends. Germline V lookup: CDR1 SGHTA, CDR2 FQGNSA. This CDR3 is built from 15 residues. CDR3 in DNA: TGTGCCAGCAGCTTAGGGAGTACGGCTAATGAAAAACTGTTTTTT. It yields the protein CASSLGSTANEKLFF. Drawing the rest from reference TRBV7-2 and TRBJ1-4, the complete variable domain is GAGVSQSPSNKVTEKGKDVELRCDPISGHTALYWYRQSLGQGLEFLIYFQGNSAPDKSGLPSDRFSAERTGGSVSTLTIQRTQQEDSAVYLCASSLGSTANEKLFFGSGTQLSVL.

The sample holds a few counts of this clone. The genes are TRBV2 and TRBJ1-4; D is perhaps TRBD1 (6 bases). V shed 1 base and J shed 6 bases, with 12 bases lying between them. The CDR3 runs to 15 residues. Germline V lookup: CDR1 SNHLY, CDR2 FYNNEI. The CDR3 DNA sequence: TGTGCCAGCAGTGAAGATGGACAGCCTCATGAAAAACTGTTTTTT. This gives the protein CASSEDGQPHEKLFF.

This clone was seen only once. The CDR3, as DNA: TGTGCCAGCAGCCAGGGACAGGGGGCGTTCAATGAGCAGTTCTTC. Its translation is CASSQGQGAFNEQFF. The J gene is TRBJ2-1, the V gene TRBV5-5, with 12 bases aligning to TRBD1. The CDR3 consists of 15 residues. The V segment lost 4 bases and the J segment 6 bases; nucleotides outside the gene matches: 5. From germline, CDR1 is SGHKS and CDR2 YYEKEE (reference sequence).

The rearrangement links TRBV28 to TRBJ1-5, with 7 bases that match TRBD1. This CDR3 is built from 15 residues. In germline, CDR1 is MDHEN, CDR2 SYDVKM. With 3 bases clipped from V and 8 bases from J, the junction kept 10 bases outside the gene matches. CDR3 bases: TGTGCCAGCAGTTTGGCCCTTAACAGGGGCGAGCCCCAGCATTTT. This translates into CASSLALNRGEPQHF.

This clone showed up just once. The rearrangement uses TRBV7-2 and TRBJ2-7, with 7 positions matching TRBD2. Germline CDR1 reads SGHTA; CDR2 reads FQGNSA. This CDR3 region has 15 residues. J gave up 1 base and V 1 base, and 4 bases lay outside the gene matches. The CDR3 DNA reads as TGTGCCAGCAGCTTAGTTTCCGGGGGGTCCTACGAGCAGTACTTC. Translation gives CASSLVSGGSYEQYF.

The gene calls are TRBV29-1 and TRBJ1-5; 8 bases are a match to TRBD1. CDR1 SQVTM and CDR2 ANQGSEA come from the germline V gene. The CDR3 loop spans 13 amino acids. The trim removed 6 bases at V and 7 bases at J, leaving 8 bases unmatched. The CDR3 is CSVAGQGSQPQHF. Here the CDR3 DNA reads TGCAGCGTGGCCGGACAGGGAAGCCAGCCCCAGCATTTT.

This rearrangement joins TRBV27 to TRBJ2-5, with a tentative D call TRBD1 (5 bases). There are 13 residues in the CDR3. The V gene lost 5 bases and the J gene lost 5 bases, with 12 bases spanning the gap. Germline V gene sequence: CDR1 MNHEY, CDR2 SMNVEV (reference sequence). The CDR3 DNA is TGTGCCAGCAGTCTACAGGTCTGGGAGACCCAGTACTTC. It translates to CASSLQVWETQYF.

The chain employs TRBV9 and TRBJ2-1; 9 bases match TRBD2. Germline V CDR1 and CDR2: SGDLS, YYNGEE. The V segment lost 0 bases and the J segment 5 bases; nucleotides outside the gene matches: 9. This CDR3 is built from 17 residues. In nucleotides, the CDR3 is TGTGCCAGCAGCGTAGGCCAAACGACTAGCGGAAACAATGAGCAGTTCTTC. It yields the protein CASSVGQTTSGNNEQFF. Drawing the rest from reference TRBV9 and TRBJ2-1, the complete variable domain is DSGVTQTPKHLITATGQRVTLRCSPRSGDLSVYWYQQSLDQGLQFLIQYYNGEERAKGNILERFSAQQFPDLHSELNLSSLELGDSALYFCASSVGQTTSGNNEQFFGPGTRLTVL.

The gene calls are TRBV28 and TRBJ2-7; D possibly corresponds to TRBD1 (5 bases). V was shortened by 4 bases and J by 2 bases, with 12 bases between the two germline ends. The CDR3 covers 14 residues. Germline V lookup: CDR1 MDHEN, CDR2 SYDVKM. CDR3 coding DNA: TGTGCCAGCAGTTCGACAGAGTACACCTACGAGCAGTACTTC. Amino acids: CASSSTEYTYEQYF.

The rearrangement joins TRBV7-2 to TRBJ1-4, with D hard to call. The V gene's germline CDR1 is SGHTA and CDR2 FQGNSA. This CDR3 is 13 amino acids long. V lost 2 bases, J lost 8 bases, and 9 bases lay in between. The CDR3 is CASSLQAREKLFF. The CDR3 bases are TGTGCCAGCAGCTTACAGGCCAGGGAAAAACTGTTTTTT.